This T cell receptor beta chain was captured in a study of T cell repertoires in cytomegalovirus infection. For the study at large: Public TCR beta signatures were indicative of both CMV infection and a matching HLA type.

As regards this clonotype: Its matching antigen is unknown.

TCRdb re-called the reads through MiXCR, storing one row per CDR3 protein. This table holds around 530,000 distinct CDR3 sequences, about 30% found once. General study results and limits: What dominated the ex vivo response were HLA-C-restricted CMV-specific TCR beta clonotypes. There were carriers of CMV plus the relevant HLA, and cumulative public TCR beta family frequency identified them.

Looked up from germline, CDR1 is SEHNR and CDR2 is FQNEAQ (reference sequence). The CDR3 is made up of 16 amino acids. V dropped 5 bases and J dropped 0; count of bases not matched to a gene: 4. The chain couples TRBV7-9 to TRBJ2-1; TRBD2 matches at 10 bases. This TCR was recovered from a human donor in good health (CMV status not recorded). Some clones in this sample may be carry-over from other donors' samples. Material: PBMCs. CDR3: CASSNVAGGSYNEQFF. The CDR3 DNA is TGTGCCAGCAGCAACGTAGCGGGAGGCTCCTACAATGAGCAGTTCTTC.